These 11 T cell receptor beta chains came from one sample sequenced in a study of blood T cell repertoires in COVID-19. TCRdb's table, derived via immunoSEQ multiplex PCR, lists solely in-frame clones and lacks some. Of under 450,000 clones detected, about 88% appear once; the ten largest clones hold about 7.1%. Sequencing was carried out using peripheral blood. These receptor sequences come from a woman in her sixties or seventies with COVID-19, enrolled during active disease.

The gene calls are TRBV6-5 and TRBJ2-3, with D perhaps TRBD2 (5 bases). With 6 bases removed from V and 2 bases from J, the gap between germline ends came to 9 bases. The CDR3 runs to 13 residues. Germline V CDR1 and CDR2: MNHEY, SVGAGI. The DNA of the CDR3 is TGTGCCAGCAGCATCGACTACACAGATACGCAGTATTTT. Translation: CASSIDYTDTQYF.

The chain combines TRBV3-1 (or the pseudogene TRBV3-2) with TRBJ2-3; D remains unclear. V was cut by 4 bases and J by 8 bases, with 10 bases left in between. Germline V CDR1 and CDR2: LGHDT, YNNKEL (reference sequence). The CDR3 is made up of 12 amino acids. The CDR3 nucleotides are TGTGCCAGCAGCCCCCTCAACGGTACGCAGTATTTT. Amino acids: CASSPLNGTQYF.

As regards this clone: The sample has other DNA sequences that encode this CDR3 too. V gene TRBV20-1 combines with J gene TRBJ2-7; tentative D call: TRBD1 (5 bases). CDR1 is DFQATT and CDR2 is SNEGSKA in the germline V gene (reference sequence). Trimming removed 6 bases at V and 4 bases at J, with 10 bases between. The CDR3 loop spans 11 amino acids. The CDR3 region is CSARRGYEQYF. The CDR3 bases are TGCAGTGCGAGAAGGGGTTACGAGCAGTACTTC.

This chain uses TRBV5-1 with TRBJ1-1; a weak D match, TRBD1 (6 bases). CDR3 length equals 18 residues. Deletions cut 4 bases from V and 0 bases from J, with 22 bases between. Germline V CDR1 and CDR2: SGHRS, YFSETQ. The DNA for the CDR3 is TGCGCCAGCAGCCGTAACCCACAGGGACGAGGGATGAACACTGAAGCTTTCTTT. Its protein product is CASSRNPQGRGMNTEAFF.

The chain has TRBV2 and TRBJ2-1; 8 bases align to TRBD1. V lost 3 bases to trimming and J lost 5 bases; unmatched junction nucleotides: 6. Germline CDR1 SNHLY, CDR2 FYNNEI. This CDR3 comprises 15 residues. DNA of the CDR3: TGTGCCAGCAGTGATTCGGCAGGGGGCGACAATGAGCAGTTCTTC. Amino acid sequence: CASSDSAGGDNEQFF.

V usage is TRBV19 and J usage is TRBJ2-1; 8 bases agree with TRBD1. CDR3 length equals 14 residues. Germline CDR1 and CDR2: LNHDA and SQIVND (reference sequence). Losses at the gene ends were 3 bases for V and 7 bases for J; bases not matched to a gene: 5. The CDR3 spells CASSIGQGVNEQFF. The CDR3, as DNA: TGTGCCAGTAGTATCGGACAGGGAGTAAATGAGCAGTTCTTC.

CDR3 coding DNA: TGTGCCAGCAGCTTTCGTTCTGGCAGTACCCCGGGCACCGGGGAGCTGTTTTTT. Its protein product is CASSFRSGSTPGTGELFF. V and J are TRBV5-5 and TRBJ2-2; D is undetermined. Trimming stripped 2 bases from V and 4 bases from J, with 21 bases between. Germline CDR1 SGHKS, CDR2 YYEKEE (reference sequence). The CDR3 spans 18 residues.

J is TRBJ2-7 and V is TRBV7-9; 8 nucleotides agree with TRBD1. Per germline, CDR1 SEHNR and CDR2 FQNEAQ (reference sequence). Trimming took 11 bases from V and 6 from J; bases not matched to a gene: 9. CDR3 length: 12 amino acids. The CDR3 reads CAAGQGASEQYF. The CDR3 DNA reads as TGTGCCGCAGGGCAGGGGGCGTCCGAGCAGTACTTC. Complete variable domain (other parts from reference TRBV7-9 and TRBJ2-7): DTGVSQNPRHKITKRGQNVTFRCDPISEHNRLYWYRQTLGQGPEFLTYFQNEAQLEKSRLLSDRFSAERPKGSFSTLEIQRTEQGDSAMYLCAAGQGASEQYFGPGTRLTVT.

This chain joins TRBV7-3 and TRBJ1-1; possibly TRBD1 for D (5 bases). V lost 3 bases, J lost 11 bases, and 16 bases lay in between. Germline CDR1 is SGHTA and CDR2 is FQGTGA. This CDR3 has 13 residues. CDR3 loop: CASSFDVQGGAFF. The CDR3 DNA is TGTGCCAGCAGCTTCGACGTCCAGGGCGGTGCTTTCTTT.

The genes are TRBV9 and TRBJ2-3; the match to TRBD2 covers 7 bases. Per the germline V gene, CDR1 is SGDLS and CDR2 is YYNGEE. The CDR3 loop spans 15 amino acids. With V trimmed by 3 bases and J by 2 bases, 6 bases remained unmatched. This CDR3 is CASSAWGLLTDTQYF. Here the CDR3 DNA reads TGTGCCAGCAGCGCCTGGGGACTACTCACAGATACGCAGTATTTT. Drawing the rest from reference TRBV9 and TRBJ2-3, the complete variable domain is DSGVTQTPKHLITATGQRVTLRCSPRSGDLSVYWYQQSLDQGLQFLIQYYNGEERAKGNILERFSAQQFPDLHSELNLSSLELGDSALYFCASSAWGLLTDTQYFGPGTRLTVL.

This sequence joins TRBV27 and TRBJ2-7, with TRBD2 matching over 7 bases. Germline V CDR1 and CDR2: MNHEY, SMNVEV (reference sequence). With V trimmed by 3 bases and J by 4 bases, 6 bases remained unmatched. CDR3 length equals 14 residues. The CDR3 here is CASSLTGGGYEQYF. The CDR3 nucleotides read TGTGCCAGCAGTTTGACGGGGGGAGGTTACGAGCAGTACTTC.